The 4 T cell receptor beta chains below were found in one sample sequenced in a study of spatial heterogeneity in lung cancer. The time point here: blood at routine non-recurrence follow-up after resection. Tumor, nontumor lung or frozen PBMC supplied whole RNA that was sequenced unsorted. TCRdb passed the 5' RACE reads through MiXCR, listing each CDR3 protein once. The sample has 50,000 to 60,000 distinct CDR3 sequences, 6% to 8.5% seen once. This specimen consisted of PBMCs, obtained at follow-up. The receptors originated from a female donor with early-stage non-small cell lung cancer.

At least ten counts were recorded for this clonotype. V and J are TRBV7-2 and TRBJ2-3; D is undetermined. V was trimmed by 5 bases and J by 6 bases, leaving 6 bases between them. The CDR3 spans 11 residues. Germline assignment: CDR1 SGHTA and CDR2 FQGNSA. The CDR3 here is CASSPRDTQYF. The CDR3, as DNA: TGTGCCAGCAGCCCCCGGGATACGCAGTATTTT. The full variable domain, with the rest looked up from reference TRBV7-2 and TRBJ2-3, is GAGVSQSPSNKVTEKGKDVELRCDPISGHTALYWYRQSLGQGLEFLIYFQGNSAPDKSGLPSDRFSAERTGGSVSTLTIQRTQQEDSAVYLCASSPRDTQYFGPGTRLTVL.

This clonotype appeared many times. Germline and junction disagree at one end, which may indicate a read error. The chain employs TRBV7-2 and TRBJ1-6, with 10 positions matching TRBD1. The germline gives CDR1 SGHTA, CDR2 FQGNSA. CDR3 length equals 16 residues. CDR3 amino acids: CASSWTGGTISAEIYF. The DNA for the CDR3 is TGTGCCAGCAGCTGGACAGGGGGGACAATATCTGCCGAAATCTACTTT.

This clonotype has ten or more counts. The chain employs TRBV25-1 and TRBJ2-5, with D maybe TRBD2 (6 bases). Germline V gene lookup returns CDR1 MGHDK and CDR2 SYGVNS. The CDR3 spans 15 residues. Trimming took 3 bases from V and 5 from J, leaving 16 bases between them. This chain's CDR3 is CASSDPTRGGETQYF. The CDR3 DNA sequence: TGTGCCAGCAGTGACCCGACCCGAGGAGGGGAGACCCAGTACTTC.

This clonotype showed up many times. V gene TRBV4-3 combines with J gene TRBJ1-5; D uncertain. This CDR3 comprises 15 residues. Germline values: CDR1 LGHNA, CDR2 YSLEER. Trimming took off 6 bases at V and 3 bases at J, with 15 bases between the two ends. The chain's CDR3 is CASSPDGIPNQPQHF. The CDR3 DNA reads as TGCGCCAGCAGTCCCGACGGCATTCCCAATCAGCCCCAGCATTTT.